These T cell receptor beta chains were read from a single sample in a study of T cell responses to AZD1222 COVID-19 vaccine. Assay used: immunoSEQ multiplex PCR; TCRdb lists only in-frame clones, some missing. In the table there are some 180,000 clones, approximately 95% of which are singletons. The sequencing here drew on peripheral blood, taken 28 days after the second dose of the MenACWY control vaccine. These receptors were taken from an adult who received the MenACWY meningococcal vaccine as a control. CDR3s include the opening cysteine and the closing phenylalanine or tryptophan. The D gene is left open where the match is weak. Size tells how often a clone was seen (once, few, many) or the class of an expanded clone, and some rows leave it out.

d_gene	v_gene	j_gene	abundance	CDR3aa	CDR3nt
NA	TRBV7-2	TRBJ2-1	NA	CASSLLRYNEQFF	TGTGCCAGCAGCTTACTACGATACAATGAGCAGTTCTTC
NA	TRBV5-6	TRBJ2-4	NA	CASSLGADGLGNIQYF	TGTGCCAGCAGCTTGGGGGCCGACGGGTTAGGGAACATTCAGTACTTC
NA	TRBV6-6	TRBJ1-1	NA	CASSYPERAVNTEAFF	TGTGCCAGCAGTTACCCAGAACGAGCCGTGAACACTGAAGCTTTCTTT
NA	TRBV15	TRBJ2-1	NA	CATSRVKGVPYNEQFF	TGTGCCACCAGCAGAGTTAAGGGGGTCCCCTACAATGAGCAGTTCTTC
NA	TRBV11-2	TRBJ1-6	once	CASSLGPDFTLHF	TGTGCCAGCAGCTTAGGCCCGGACTTTACCCTCCACTTT
NA	TRBV19	TRBJ2-5	NA	CASSIGGRETQYF	TGTGCCAGTAGTATAGGGGGGCGAGAGACCCAGTACTTC
TRBD1	TRBV4-3	TRBJ1-1	NA	CASSQEQGGTEAFF	TGCGCCAGCAGCCAAGAGCAGGGGGGCACTGAAGCTTTCTTT
NA	TRBV10-1	TRBJ1-5	NA	CASSADFNQPQHF	TGCGCCAGCAGTGCGGATTTTAATCAGCCCCAGCATTTT
TRBD1	TRBV2	TRBJ1-2	NA	CASSEALQGAGGYTF	TGTGCCAGCAGTGAAGCGCTTCAGGGGGCGGGAGGCTACACCTTC
TRBD1	TRBV28	TRBJ2-7	NA	CASSLPGGPYEQYF	TGTGCCAGCAGTTTACCAGGGGGTCCCTACGAGCAGTACTTC
NA	TRBV3-1/TRBV3-2	TRBJ2-7	NA	CASSQDWAGSSYEQYF	TGTGCCAGCAGCCAAGATTGGGCGGGGAGCTCCTACGAGCAGTACTTC
NA	TRBV10-3	TRBJ1-5	NA	CAISDSWGEPQHF	TGTGCCATCAGTGACTCCTGGGGCGAGCCCCAGCATTTT
NA	TRBV12-3/TRBV12-4	TRBJ1-4	NA	CATGLINEKLFF	TGTGCCACCGGACTGATTAATGAAAAACTGTTTTTT
NA	TRBV5-1	TRBJ1-1	NA	CASSWTANTEAFF	TGCGCCAGCAGCTGGACAGCGAACACTGAAGCTTTCTTT
TRBD1	TRBV6-2/TRBV6-3	TRBJ2-2	once	CASSSPTGGGWTGELFF	TGTGCCAGCAGTTCGCCAACAGGGGGCGGTTGGACCGGGGAGCTGTTTTTT
NA	TRBV18	TRBJ1-1	NA	CASSPGSATEAFF	TGTGCCAGCTCACCCGGATCGGCCACTGAAGCTTTCTTT
NA	TRBV6-5	TRBJ1-2	NA	CASSASIANGYTF	TGTGCCAGCAGCGCAAGTATCGCGAATGGCTACACCTTC
NA	TRBV19	TRBJ1-2	once	CASSTLDRYGYTF	TGTGCCAGTAGTACCCTGGACCGATATGGCTACACCTTC
TRBD1	TRBV10-1	TRBJ1-2	NA	CASSDPDRGYGYTF	TGCGCCAGCAGTGATCCGGACAGGGGCTATGGCTACACCTTC
NA	TRBV5-1	TRBJ1-5	NA	CASSLVPDQPQHF	TGCGCCAGCAGCTTGGTGCCCGATCAGCCCCAGCATTTT